This TCR beta chain was recorded in a study of blood T cell repertoires in COVID-19. CDR3 length: 15 residues. Germline V gives CDR1 SEHNR, CDR2 FQNEAQ (reference sequence). Trimming removed 7 bases from V and 2 bases from J; junction bases left unmatched: 4. Per the study methods: Amplifying reference gene primers gave estimates of nucleated cell counts. TCRdb's table, derived via immunoSEQ multiplex PCR, lists solely in-frame clones and lacks some. V and J calls plus clone size are reproduced from that table; the DNA served to infer D and trimming. The table lists fewer than 90,000 clones, 75% to 90% of them singletons, with roughly 15% in the top ten.

Sequencing used peripheral blood. The genes are TRBV7-9 and TRBJ1-5, with 11 positions matching TRBD1. The source is a male donor with acute or convalescent COVID-19. The CDR3 loop is CASNTGQGGNQPQHF. The CDR3 bases are TGTGCCAGCAATACGGGACAGGGGGGCAATCAGCCCCAGCATTTT.